Listed here are 3 T cell receptor beta chains from one sample, sequenced in a study of glioma-infiltrating T cells after dendritic cell vaccination. Method: immunoSEQ multiplex PCR; TCRdb's copy keeps in-frame clones and lacks some. This sample yields tens of thousands of clones, of which 80% to 90% are seen a single time; about 3% belongs to the top ten. The sample here was blood, taken before dendritic cell vaccination. The receptors here all came from a human donor with glioblastoma.

The gene calls are TRBV5-6 and TRBJ2-5; 10 nucleotides align to TRBD2. Germline CDR1 SGHDT, CDR2 YYEEEE. The CDR3 totals 15 residues. V lost 0 bases, J lost 2 bases, and 1 base stayed unmatched. In DNA form, the CDR3 reads TGTGCCAGCAGCTTGGTTAGCGGGGGGCAAGAGACCCAGTACTTC. It encodes CASSLVSGGQETQYF.

Points on this clone: An end of the junction differs from the germline gene, which may be a read error. V is TRBV19 and J is TRBJ1-5; D possibly corresponds to TRBD1 (5 bases). CDR1 LNHDA and CDR2 SQIVND come from the germline V gene (reference sequence). There are 11 residues in the CDR3. In nucleotides, the CDR3 is TGTGCCAGTAGTATGGGGGAGGTTTGGAATTTT. Encoded protein: CASSMGEVWNF.

This chain joins TRBV10-2 and TRBJ1-5, with D perhaps TRBD1 (5 bases). Trimming removed 3 bases at V and 1 base at J, with 13 bases between. CDR3 size: 16 residues. In germline, CDR1 is WSHSY, CDR2 SAAADI. CDR3 sequence: CASSDYGGVSNQPQHF. The CDR3 DNA reads as TGCGCCAGCAGTGACTACGGGGGAGTCAGCAATCAGCCCCAGCATTTT.